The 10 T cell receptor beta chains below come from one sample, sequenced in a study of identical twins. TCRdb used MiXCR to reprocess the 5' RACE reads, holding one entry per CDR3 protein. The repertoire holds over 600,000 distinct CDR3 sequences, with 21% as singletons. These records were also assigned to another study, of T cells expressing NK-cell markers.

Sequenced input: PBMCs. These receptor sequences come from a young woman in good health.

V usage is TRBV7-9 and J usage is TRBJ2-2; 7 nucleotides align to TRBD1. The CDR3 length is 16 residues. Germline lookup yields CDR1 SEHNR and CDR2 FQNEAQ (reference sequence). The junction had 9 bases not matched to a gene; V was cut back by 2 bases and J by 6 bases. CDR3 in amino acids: CASSLPPGQGAGELFF. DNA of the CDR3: TGTGCCAGCAGCTTACCCCCTGGGCAGGGGGCCGGGGAGCTGTTTTTT.

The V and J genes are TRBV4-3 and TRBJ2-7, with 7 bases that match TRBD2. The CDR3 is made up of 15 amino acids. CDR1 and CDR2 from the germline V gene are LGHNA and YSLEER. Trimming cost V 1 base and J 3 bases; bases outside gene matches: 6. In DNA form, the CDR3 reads TGCGCCAGCAGCCAAGGGGCAGCGGGAATCTACGAGCAGTACTTC. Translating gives CASSQGAAGIYEQYF.

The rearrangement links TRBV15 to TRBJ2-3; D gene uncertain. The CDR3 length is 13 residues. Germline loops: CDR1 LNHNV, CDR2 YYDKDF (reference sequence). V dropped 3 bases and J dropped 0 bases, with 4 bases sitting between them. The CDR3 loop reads CATSRFSTDTQYF. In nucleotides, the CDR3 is TGTGCCACCAGCAGGTTCAGCACAGATACGCAGTATTTT.

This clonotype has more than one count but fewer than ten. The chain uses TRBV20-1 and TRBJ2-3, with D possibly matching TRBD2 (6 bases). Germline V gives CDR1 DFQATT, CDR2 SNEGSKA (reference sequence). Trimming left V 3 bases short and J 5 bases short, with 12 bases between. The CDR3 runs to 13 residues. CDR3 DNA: TGCAGTGCTAGGGCGGGACTTTTAGATACGCAGTATTTT. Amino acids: CSARAGLLDTQYF.

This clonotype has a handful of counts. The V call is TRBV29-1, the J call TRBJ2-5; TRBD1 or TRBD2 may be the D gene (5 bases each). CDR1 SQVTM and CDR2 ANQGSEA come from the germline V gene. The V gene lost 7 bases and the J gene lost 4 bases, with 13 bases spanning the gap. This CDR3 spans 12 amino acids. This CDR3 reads CSAGRLGETQYF. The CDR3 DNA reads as TGCAGCGCGGGACGGCTTGGAGAGACCCAGTACTTC.

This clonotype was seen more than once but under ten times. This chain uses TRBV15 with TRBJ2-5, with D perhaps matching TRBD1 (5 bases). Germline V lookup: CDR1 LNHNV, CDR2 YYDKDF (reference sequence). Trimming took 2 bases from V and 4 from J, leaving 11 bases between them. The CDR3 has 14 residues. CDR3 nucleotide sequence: TGTGCCACCAGCAGAAAGACAGCTAGAGAGACCCAGTACTTC. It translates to CATSRKTARETQYF.

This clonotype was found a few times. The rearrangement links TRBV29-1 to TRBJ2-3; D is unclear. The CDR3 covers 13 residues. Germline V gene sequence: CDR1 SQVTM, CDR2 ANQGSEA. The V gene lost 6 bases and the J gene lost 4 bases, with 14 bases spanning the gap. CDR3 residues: CSVLTPPADTQYF. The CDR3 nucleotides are TGCAGCGTGCTTACTCCCCCCGCAGATACGCAGTATTTT.

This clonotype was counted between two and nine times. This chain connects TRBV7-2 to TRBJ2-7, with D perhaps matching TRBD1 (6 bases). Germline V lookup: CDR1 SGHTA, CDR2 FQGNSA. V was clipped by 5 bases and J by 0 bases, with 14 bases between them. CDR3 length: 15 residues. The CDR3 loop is CASSRRGPSSYEQYF. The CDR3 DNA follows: TGTGCCAGCAGCCGCAGGGGACCGAGCTCCTACGAGCAGTACTTC.

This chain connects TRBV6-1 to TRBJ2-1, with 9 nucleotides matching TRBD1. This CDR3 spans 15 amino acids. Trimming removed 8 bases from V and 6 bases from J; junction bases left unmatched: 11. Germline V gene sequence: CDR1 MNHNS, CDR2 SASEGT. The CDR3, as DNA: TGTGCCAGCTACACCGGACAGGGGTTTCGCAATGAGCAGTTCTTC. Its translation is CASYTGQGFRNEQFF.

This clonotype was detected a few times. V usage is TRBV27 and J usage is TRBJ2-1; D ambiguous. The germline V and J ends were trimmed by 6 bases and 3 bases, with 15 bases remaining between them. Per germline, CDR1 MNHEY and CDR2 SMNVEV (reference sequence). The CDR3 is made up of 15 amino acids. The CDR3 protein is CASRSTGKVYNEQFF. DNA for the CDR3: TGTGCCAGCAGGTCCACCGGTAAAGTCTACAATGAGCAGTTCTTC.